The present entry profiles one T cell receptor (beta chain) with its context. This entry comes from a study of blood T cell repertoires in COVID-19. Study information: Collection of acute and convalescent COVID-19 samples took place in the United States, Italy and Spain.

Sequencing was performed with immunoSEQ multiplex PCR; in TCRdb, only in-frame clones are kept and a portion is missing. The sample has more than 70,000 clones, about 90% seen once. This sequence originates from a woman aged 45 to 65 in a cohort sampled during active COVID-19. The sample comprised peripheral blood.

The CDR3 nucleotides read TGTGCCAGCAGCTTAATTCGTACGGCTGAAGCTTTCTTT. Protein: CASSLIRTAEAFF. V and J are TRBV7-3 and TRBJ1-1; D unclear. This CDR3 comprises 13 residues. V lost 1 base and J 6 bases, leaving 9 bases between the germline ends. Germline assignment: CDR1 SGHTA and CDR2 FQGTGA. The variable domain in full, completed from reference TRBV7-3 and TRBJ1-1, reads GAGVSQTPSNKVTEKGKYVELRCDPISGHTALYWYRQSLGQGPEFLIYFQGTGAADDSGLPNDRFFAVRPEGSVSTLKIQRTERGDSAVYLCASSLIRTAEAFFGQGTRLTVV.